This entry concerns a single T cell receptor beta chain. Its specificity is unknown. This sample was taken from a study of T cell responses to AZD1222 COVID-19 vaccine. Broader study findings: Spike-specific TCR breadth and depth grew following two AZD1222 doses. White British ancestry dominated among donors, who included more females, and clonal diversity was possibly underestimated. Seropositive at baseline were only a handful of AZD1222 recipients.

Only in-frame clones appear in the TCRdb table, and some are missing; sequencing was by immunoSEQ multiplex PCR. Among some 120,000 clones, approximately 90% were seen once, and the ten largest hold about 4.7%. Germline CDR1 SGDLS, CDR2 YYNGEE. The CDR3 totals 14 residues. After removal of 0 bases from V and 14 bases from J, the junction contained 8 bases not matched to a gene. Sequencing used peripheral blood, obtained on day 0 of AZD1222 vaccination. This receptor was identified in an adult in good health. The chain is built from TRBV9 and TRBJ1-6, with 7 nucleotides matching TRBD1. CDR3 region: CASSVGQGRGTLHF. The CDR3 coding sequence is TGTGCCAGCAGCGTAGGACAGGGCCGCGGGACCCTCCACTTT.